A selection of T cell receptor beta chains follows, all from one sample in a study of blood T cell repertoires in COVID-19. TCRdb's copy holds only in-frame clones and misses some; the assay was immunoSEQ multiplex PCR. The table has over 250,000 clones, around four fifths seen once. The sample taken for sequencing was PBMCs or T cells enriched from blood (not recorded which). The origin of the receptors is a man aged 25 to 45 with acute COVID-19. CDR3s leave out the opening cysteine and the closing phenylalanine or tryptophan.

j_call cdr3_length v_call cdr3_aa
TRBJ1-1 12 TRBV7-9 ASSSETGMDEAF
TRBJ1-5 12 TRBV7-6 ASSLNGRVQPQH
TRBJ1-4 13 TRBV5-8 ASSLRGQGREKLF
TRBJ2-5 13 TRBV15 ATSSDRGWQETQY
TRBJ1-1 12 TRBV7-3 ASSGGQANTEAF
TRBJ1-2 12 TRBV11-3 ASSLDVSAVGYT
TRBJ2-1 12 TRBV18 ASSPGGLLNEQF
TRBJ1-3 14 TRBV19 ASSGHRGTGGNTIY
TRBJ2-3 10 TRBV18 ASSGVEDTQY
TRBJ2-3 12 TRBV28 ASSSGGSTDTQY
TRBJ1-6 13 TRBV5-8 ASSSGRGATSPLH
TRBJ1-1 11 TRBV2 ASSEGANTEAF
TRBJ1-2 11 TRBV5-6 ASSLAPPGGYT
TRBJ2-3 12 TRBV5-4 ASSGQGSTDTQY
TRBJ1-6 17 TRBV11-2 ASSLTGQGIITYNSPLH
TRBJ2-3 13 TRBV11-2 ASSPSPQIADTQY
TRBJ1-2 12 TRBV28 ASSLSQGTYGYT
TRBJ1-1 10 TRBV7-9 ASSLGGDEAF
TRBJ1-4 10 TRBV12-3/TRBV12-4 ASSTSDIRLF
TRBJ1-2 12 TRBV4-1 ASSQESGRDGYT
TRBJ1-2 14 TRBV24-1 ATSDPRTLTGNGYT
TRBJ2-1 14 TRBV24-1 ATSDLAGTGMDEQF
TRBJ1-1 13 TRBV6-5 ASSLGQREGTEAF
TRBJ2-5 13 TRBV5-1 ASSLAGWREETQY
TRBJ1-3 13 TRBV10-3 ASTNREDSGNTIY
TRBJ2-6 14 TRBV19 ASEKGQPSGANVLT
TRBJ1-5 13 TRBV4-1 ASSQGLGSNQPQH
TRBJ1-2 12 TRBV3-1/TRBV3-2 ASSPIPGGYGYT
TRBJ1-4 13 TRBV4-2 ASSLGQGLDEKLF
TRBJ1-1 11 TRBV11-2 ATLGREMTEAF
TRBJ1-4 14 TRBV2 ASRTQTTGGNEKLF
TRBJ2-2 14 TRBV21-1 ASSPTPSGPTGELF
TRBJ1-2 12 TRBV24-1 ATSDPPGEGGYT
TRBJ1-6 13 TRBV5-4 ASSKQDRDNSPLH
TRBJ2-3 13 TRBV19 ASRNLGGAADTQY
TRBJ1-1 12 TRBV19 ASSFGQGNTEAF
TRBJ1-4 14 TRBV18 ASSSSKRGTNEKLF
TRBJ2-3 12 TRBV29-1 SVGASGRGDTQY
TRBJ2-3 13 TRBV2 ASSVGGRLQDTQY
TRBJ1-2 12 TRBV25-1 ASSEYTEDYGYT
TRBJ1-6 11 TRBV5-1 ASSGQGNSPLH
TRBJ2-5 12 TRBV2 ASSEAQGVKTQY
TRBJ2-2 14 TRBV3-1/TRBV3-2 ASSQRGGDPGGELF
TRBJ1-1 11 TRBV6-5 ASSYGANHEAF
TRBJ2-3 13 TRBV7-2 ASSFLSRGTDTQY
TRBJ1-2 11 TRBV5-4 ASGDTGGDGYT
TRBJ1-5 11 TRBV19 ASSRTGGVPQH
TRBJ1-2 11 TRBV2 ASSLGTGAGYT